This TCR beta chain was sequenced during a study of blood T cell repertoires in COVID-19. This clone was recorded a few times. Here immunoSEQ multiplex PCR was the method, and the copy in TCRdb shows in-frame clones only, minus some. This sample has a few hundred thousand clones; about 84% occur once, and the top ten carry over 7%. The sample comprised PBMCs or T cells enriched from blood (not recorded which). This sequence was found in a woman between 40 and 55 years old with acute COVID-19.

CDR3 residues: CASSYSQYTEAFF. Written as DNA, the CDR3 is TGTGCCAGCAGTTACTCGCAGTACACTGAAGCTTTCTTT. The genes are TRBV6-2 or TRBV6-3 and TRBJ1-1; D is ambiguous. V was clipped by 0 bases and J by 3 bases, with 5 bases between them. The V gene's germline CDR1 is MNHEY and CDR2 SVGEGT. CDR3 length: 13 residues.